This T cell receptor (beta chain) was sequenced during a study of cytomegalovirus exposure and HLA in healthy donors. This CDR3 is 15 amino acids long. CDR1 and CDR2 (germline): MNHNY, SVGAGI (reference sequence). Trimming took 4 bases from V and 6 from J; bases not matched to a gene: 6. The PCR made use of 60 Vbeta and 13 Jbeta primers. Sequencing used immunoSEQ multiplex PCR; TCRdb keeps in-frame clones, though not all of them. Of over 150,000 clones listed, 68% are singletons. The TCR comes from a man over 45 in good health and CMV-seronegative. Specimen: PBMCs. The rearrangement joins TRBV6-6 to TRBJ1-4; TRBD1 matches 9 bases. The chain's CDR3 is CASSFDRGGDEKLFF. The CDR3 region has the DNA TGTGCCAGCAGTTTCGACAGGGGGGGCGATGAAAAACTGTTTTTT.